This is a list of T cell receptor beta chains from one sample in a study of blood T cell repertoires in COVID-19. Some clones are missing from TCRdb's copy, which holds only in-frame ones; the method was immunoSEQ multiplex PCR. The sample contains under 150,000 clones, 60% to 80% of which appear only once. The sample comprised PBMCs or T cells enriched from blood (not recorded which). The source of these receptors is a woman between 45 and 65 years old who had recovered from COVID-19. Each CDR3 is given with its conserved first and last residue. Each record gives: clone size, V gene, CDR3 length, J gene, D gene, CDR3 protein, CDR3 DNA. The D gene is left open where the match is weak. Expanded clones get a size class; other rows say once, few or many, or leave the size out.

-	TRBV29-1	10	TRBJ1-1	-	CSVVLKYAFF	TGCAGCGTTGTTCTAAAGTATGCTTTCTTT
-	TRBV6-5	15	TRBJ2-2	TRBD1	CASSQDRGRGGELFF	TGTGCCAGCAGCCAGGACAGGGGGCGAGGCGGGGAGCTGTTTTTT
-	TRBV5-1	14	TRBJ1-2	-	CASSLNSRAYGYTF	TGCGCCAGCAGCTTGAATTCGCGGGCCTATGGCTACACCTTC
-	TRBV27	16	TRBJ2-1	TRBD2	CASSSPGTSGSNEQFF	TGTGCCAGCAGTTCCCCCGGGACTAGCGGGAGTAATGAGCAGTTCTTC
-	TRBV5-1	15	TRBJ2-5	-	CASSRTTGLEETQYF	TGCGCCAGCAGCCGTACTACAGGGTTGGAAGAGACCCAGTACTTC
-	TRBV19	15	TRBJ2-2	-	CASNVRGARTGELFF	TGTGCCAGTAACGTCCGGGGGGCGAGGACCGGGGAGCTGTTTTTT
-	TRBV18	15	TRBJ1-4	-	CASAIGAGKNEKLFF	TGTGCCAGCGCAATTGGGGCGGGGAAAAATGAAAAACTGTTTTTT
-	TRBV25-1	14	TRBJ1-2	TRBD1	CASSLQGESDGYTF	TGTGCCAGCAGCCTACAGGGGGAAAGTGATGGCTACACCTTC
-	TRBV9	16	TRBJ2-1	-	CASSVTVGADYNEQFF	TGTGCCAGCAGCGTAACCGTGGGGGCCGATTACAATGAGCAGTTCTTC
-	TRBV10-3	13	TRBJ1-5	-	CAIKGERGQPQHF	TGTGCCATCAAGGGGGAGCGCGGTCAGCCCCAGCATTTT
-	TRBV28	14	TRBJ2-1	TRBD1	CASTGTGLYNEQFF	TGTGCCAGCACTGGGACAGGCCTTTACAATGAGCAGTTCTTC
few	TRBV5-1	15	TRBJ2-7	-	CASSLGGADSYEQYF	TGCGCCAGCAGCCTCGGGGGAGCCGACTCCTACGAGCAGTACTTC
-	TRBV14	17	TRBJ2-1	-	CASSQGWDTLNGNEQFF	TGTGCCAGCAGCCAAGGCTGGGACACACTAAATGGAAATGAGCAGTTCTTC
-	TRBV20-1	11	TRBJ1-1	-	CSARDYSEAFF	TGCAGTGCTAGAGATTACTCTGAAGCTTTCTTT
once	TRBV5-6	15	TRBJ1-6	-	CASSLGQNYNSPLHF	TGTGCCAGCAGCTTGGGGCAGAATTATAATTCACCCCTCCACTTT
-	TRBV4-1	13	TRBJ1-2	-	CASSQVSNYGYTF	TGCGCCAGCAGCCAAGTCAGTAACTATGGCTACACCTTC
few	TRBV28	11	TRBJ1-1	-	CASSLTAEAFF	TGTGCCAGCAGTTTAACGGCTGAAGCTTTCTTT
many	TRBV30	14	TRBJ1-6	TRBD1	CAWSGGQLNSPLHF	TGTGCCTGGAGTGGGGGACAGCTTAATTCACCCCTCCACTTT
-	TRBV7-3	16	TRBJ2-3	TRBD2	CASSLTAGAVTDTQYF	TGTGCCAGCAGCTTAACGGCGGGAGCTGTCACAGATACGCAGTATTTT
-	TRBV10-1	14	TRBJ2-3	TRBD2	CASSTSGRGDTQYF	TGCGCCAGCAGTACTAGCGGGAGGGGAGATACGCAGTATTTT
-	TRBV20-1	10	TRBJ1-2	-	CSAPEGGYTF	TGCAGTGCTCCAGAGGGTGGCTACACCTTC
-	TRBV7-9	14	TRBJ1-3	-	CASSSSGFGNTIYF	TGTGCCAGCAGCTCGTCAGGGTTCGGAAACACCATATATTTT
few	TRBV28	16	TRBJ2-7	TRBD1	CASSFSWQGASYEQYF	TGTGCCAGCAGTTTCAGCTGGCAGGGGGCCTCCTACGAGCAGTACTTC
-	TRBV4-1	13	TRBJ2-5	TRBD1	CASSQLRGETQYF	TGCGCCAGCAGCCAACTCAGGGGGGAGACCCAGTACTTC
few	TRBV7-3	13	TRBJ2-7	-	CASSLVSGYEQYF	TGTGCCAGCAGCTTAGTTTCGGGCTACGAGCAGTACTTC
-	TRBV11-2	14	TRBJ2-7	TRBD1	CASSYWTGGYEQYF	TGTGCCAGCAGCTACTGGACAGGGGGCTACGAGCAGTACTTC
-	TRBV4-1	16	TRBJ1-2	-	CASSQDLQSGSSGYTF	TGCGCCAGCAGCCAAGATTTACAGTCGGGGTCTTCTGGCTACACCTTC
-	TRBV3-1/TRBV3-2	15	TRBJ1-1	TRBD1	CASSQGRGQDTEAFF	TGTGCCAGCAGCCAAGGAAGGGGGCAGGACACTGAAGCTTTCTTT
-	TRBV12-3/TRBV12-4	13	TRBJ2-1	TRBD2	CASSWTSRNEQFF	TGTGCCAGCAGCTGGACTAGCCGTAATGAGCAGTTCTTC
-	TRBV5-1	15	TRBJ1-1	TRBD1	CASSPQGFLGTEAFF	TGCGCCAGCAGCCCACAGGGGTTCCTGGGCACTGAAGCTTTCTTT
-	TRBV5-6	13	TRBJ2-7	-	CASSLVHQYEQYF	TGTGCCAGCAGCCTCGTTCACCAGTACGAGCAGTACTTC
-	TRBV3-1/TRBV3-2	14	TRBJ1-2	-	CASSQDAAGDRYTF	TGTGCCAGCAGCCAAGATGCGGCAGGGGATCGCTACACCTTC
-	TRBV4-2	15	TRBJ1-2	TRBD1	CASSRSRDRPYGYTF	TGTGCCAGCAGCCGGTCCCGGGACAGACCCTATGGCTACACCTTC
-	TRBV11-3	11	TRBJ2-1	-	CASSPDNEQFF	TGTGCCAGCAGCCCGGACAATGAGCAGTTCTTC
-	TRBV2	16	TRBJ2-1	TRBD2	CASSPERGGSYNEQFF	TGTGCCAGCAGTCCGGAACGGGGGGGCTCCTACAATGAGCAGTTCTTC
few	TRBV7-6	16	TRBJ1-3	-	CASSSRLRSSGNTIYF	TGTGCCAGCAGCTCGCGGTTAAGGAGCTCTGGAAACACCATATATTTT
-	TRBV7-2	14	TRBJ2-3	TRBD2	CASSLVGGTDTQYF	TGTGCCAGCAGCTTAGTCGGGGGGACAGATACGCAGTATTTT
-	TRBV2	15	TRBJ1-3	-	CASSDGRISGNTIYF	TGTGCCAGCAGTGACGGCAGGATCTCTGGAAACACCATATATTTT
once	TRBV18	13	TRBJ1-2	-	CASSPGQGSGYTF	TGTGCCAGCTCACCGGGACAAGGCTCCGGCTACACCTTC
-	TRBV28	18	TRBJ1-6	-	CASSLFRGGAGGNSPLHF	TGTGCCAGCAGTTTATTCCGGGGGGGGGCAGGCGGTAATTCACCCCTCCACTTT
-	TRBV7-2	13	TRBJ1-2	-	CASSAYREGGYTF	TGTGCCAGCAGCGCCTACCGGGAAGGCGGCTACACCTTC
-	TRBV11-2	14	TRBJ2-2	-	CASSFRGVTGELFF	TGTGCCAGCAGCTTCAGGGGTGTCACCGGGGAGCTGTTTTTT
-	TRBV5-4	15	TRBJ1-1	-	CASSLAATGNTEAFF	TGTGCCAGCAGCTTGGCGGCCACGGGAAACACTGAAGCTTTCTTT
-	TRBV29-1	14	TRBJ2-7	TRBD2	CSVYGTSGGTEQYF	TGCAGCGTTTATGGGACTAGCGGGGGTACTGAGCAGTACTTC
-	TRBV27	17	TRBJ2-3	-	CASSLWARDKSTDTQYF	TGTGCCAGCAGTTTATGGGCTCGGGACAAAAGCACAGATACGCAGTATTTT
many	TRBV10-3	13	TRBJ2-1	TRBD2	CAISTGTRYEQFF	TGTGCCATCAGTACCGGGACTAGATATGAGCAGTTCTTC
-	TRBV5-8	14	TRBJ2-7	-	CASTYGPTAYEQYF	TGTGCCAGCACCTATGGGCCCACTGCCTACGAGCAGTACTTC
few	TRBV27	15	TRBJ1-1	TRBD1	CASSLSRQGNTEAFF	TGTGCCAGCAGTTTATCGAGACAGGGCAACACTGAAGCTTTCTTT
-	TRBV21-1	14	TRBJ2-7	-	CASIQSGRAYEQYF	TGTGCCAGCATCCAAAGCGGGAGGGCCTACGAGCAGTACTTC
-	TRBV5-4	14	TRBJ2-3	TRBD1	CASSLGTGADTQYF	TGTGCCAGCAGCTTGGGGACAGGGGCAGATACGCAGTATTTT
many	TRBV7-8	15	TRBJ1-4	TRBD1	CASSLKAGGKEKLFF	TGTGCCAGCAGCTTAAAGGCAGGGGGCAAGGAAAAACTGTTTTTT
few	TRBV7-3	15	TRBJ2-7	TRBD1	CASSPDGTGVYEQYF	TGTGCCAGCAGCCCGGACGGCACAGGGGTTTACGAGCAGTACTTC
-	TRBV28	18	TRBJ1-2	TRBD1	CASSFGSRYRGFLGGYTF	TGTGCCAGCAGTTTTGGTTCCCGGTACAGGGGCTTCCTGGGAGGCTACACCTTC
-	TRBV27	13	TRBJ2-2	-	CASSPRGTGELFF	TGTGCCAGCAGCCCACGGGGCACCGGGGAGCTGTTTTTT